Listed below are T cell receptor beta chains from one sample, sequenced in a study of monozygotic twins with inflammatory bowel disease. Using the 5' RACE reads, TCRdb records one entry per CDR3 protein without DNA. Recorded for this sample: hundreds of thousands of distinct CDR3 sequences. The sequenced sample consisted of blood. These receptors were taken from a human donor with ulcerative colitis or Crohn's disease, or a healthy co-twin of an affected twin (not recorded which). Both conserved end residues are part of each CDR3.

v_call: TRBV7-9
j_call: TRBJ2-4
cdr3_aa: CASSGGQELAKNIQYF

v_call: TRBV27
j_call: TRBJ2-7
cdr3_aa: CASSAAQRGYEQYF

v_call: TRBV29-1
j_call: TRBJ2-5
cdr3_aa: CSSSRNQETQYF

v_call: TRBV12-3/TRBV12-4
j_call: TRBJ1-1
cdr3_aa: CASSLAPGGGEAFF

v_call: TRBV5-1
j_call: TRBJ2-1
cdr3_aa: CASSLRQGASYNEQFF

v_call: TRBV5-1
j_call: TRBJ2-1
cdr3_aa: CASSVGGYNEQFF

v_call: TRBV5-1
j_call: TRBJ2-1
cdr3_aa: CASRGREYNQQFF

v_call: TRBV12-3/TRBV12-4
j_call: TRBJ1-6
cdr3_aa: CASSFGVRSPLHF

v_call: TRBV24-1
j_call: TRBJ1-2
cdr3_aa: CATSDSASRPYGYTF

v_call: TRBV4-3
j_call: TRBJ2-4
cdr3_aa: CASSQTFGRRDIQYF

v_call: TRBV3-1
j_call: TRBJ2-1
cdr3_aa: CASSQDGQAYNEQFF

v_call: TRBV19
j_call: TRBJ2-2
cdr3_aa: CASHIGRILRTGTGELFF

v_call: TRBV9
j_call: TRBJ2-7
cdr3_aa: CASSVMEGTGEQYF

v_call: TRBV20-1
j_call: TRBJ1-2
cdr3_aa: CSAAGQGSYGYTF

v_call: TRBV7-2
j_call: TRBJ2-1
cdr3_aa: CASSLAVGSYNEQFF

v_call: TRBV29-1
j_call: TRBJ2-7
cdr3_aa: CSVAPGQGIYEQYF